This record covers a single TCR beta chain. The data are from a study of blood T cells in healthy people across ages. The V end lost 3 bases, the J end lost 1 base, and 6 bases lay between the germline ends. The CDR3 loop spans 12 amino acids. Germline V gives CDR1 DFQATT, CDR2 SNEGSKA (reference sequence). Combining a sample-barcoded 5' primer with a J-beta primer mix, a second PCR ran for roughly 7 to 12 cycles. Template switching added a 12-random-nucleotide identifier to every cDNA molecule. TCRdb re-called the 5' RACE reads with MiXCR, one entry per CDR3 protein. The sample comprises 600,000 to 850,000 distinct CDR3 sequences, roughly 25% of which are singletons, and 9.4% rests with the top ten. These records were also assigned to another study, of T cells of mothers and their children. Turning to that study: The yield was over 8.5 million TCR beta CDR3 reads from each mother and around 3.3 million from each child.

The receptor's source is a boy aged 5 to 17 in good health. The sequencing input was blood. This chain links TRBV20-1 with TRBJ1-1; D is ambiguous. The CDR3 DNA reads as TGCAGTGCTAGCCGGAGGAACACTGAAGCTTTCTTT. Its translation: CSASRRNTEAFF.